The 26 T cell receptor beta chains below were found in one sample sequenced in a study of human T cells and chemical hapten exposure (dated by TCRdb to the early 2020s). Total RNA was extracted from unfractionated whole blood collected in Tempus Blood RNA tubes. The protocol used for the library was 5' RACE. TCRdb names Illumina MiSeq as the instrument used. The raw public reads went through TCRdb reprocessing: fastp at Q25, MiXCR clone calling, in-frame beta chains kept. When rows share a CDR3 protein, they turn into one entry using the most common DNA and genes. The sample table records about 80,000 distinct CDR3 sequences; approximately 15% of these occur just once. The top ten hold around 7% of the sample. All receptors derive from a female donor in good health.

V usage is TRBV29-1 and J usage is TRBJ2-5; D is perhaps TRBD1 (7 bases). With 6 bases removed from V and 2 bases from J, the gap between germline ends came to 16 bases. CDR3 length: 14 residues. Germline CDR1 is SQVTM and CDR2 is ANQGSEA. The CDR3 region is CSVSRGTAQETQYF. CDR3 DNA: TGCAGCGTCTCCCGGGGGACAGCTCAAGAGACCCAGTACTTC. Combining the CDR3 with reference TRBV29-1 and TRBJ2-5 gives the whole variable domain SAVISQKPSRDICQRGTSLTIQCQVDSQVTMMFWYRQQPGQSLTLIATANQGSEATYESGFVIDKFPISRPNLTFSTLTVSNMSPEDSSIYLCSVSRGTAQETQYFGPGTRLLVL.

The J gene is TRBJ2-7, the V gene TRBV5-5; a weak D match, TRBD1 (6 bases). Germline V gene data show CDR1 as SGHKS and CDR2 as YYEKEE (reference sequence). The CDR3 spans 14 residues. Trimming pared 4 bases from V and 5 bases from J, leaving 16 bases between. The CDR3 sequence is CASSLQIQGHEQYF. The CDR3 DNA follows: TGTGCCAGCAGCCTTCAGATACAGGGCCACGAGCAGTACTTC.

This chain connects TRBV7-2 to TRBJ2-6; 7 nucleotides match TRBD1. The junction had 14 bases not matched to a gene; V was cut back by 4 bases and J by 2 bases. CDR1 and CDR2 (germline): SGHTA, FQGNSA. The CDR3 is made up of 19 amino acids. This CDR3 is CASSSQTRTGTTGANVLTF. The CDR3 nucleotides are TGTGCCAGCAGCTCACAGACGAGGACAGGTACGACTGGGGCCAACGTCCTGACTTTC.

Only a few counts were recorded for this clonotype. The chain couples TRBV2 to TRBJ1-3; D remains ambiguous. The CDR3 has 14 amino acids. Germline CDR1 is SNHLY and CDR2 is FYNNEI. V lost 7 bases and J lost 7, with 17 bases in between. This CDR3 is CASTPVVPGNTIYF. CDR3 nucleotides: TGTGCCAGCACCCCAGTCGTACCGGGTAACACCATATATTTT.

This clonotype appeared a few times. V and J are TRBV11-2 and TRBJ2-7, with D possibly being TRBD2 (6 bases). Trimming cost V 5 bases and J 5 bases, with 10 bases left between them. The CDR3 spans 12 residues. Germline CDR1 reads SGHAT; CDR2 reads FQNNGV. CDR3 DNA sequence: TGTGCCAGCAGCGCGACTAGTAACGAGCAGTACTTC. Its translation: CASSATSNEQYF.

V is TRBV7-2 and J is TRBJ2-1, with TRBD2 matching 8 bases. The V segment lost 2 bases and the J segment 0 bases; nucleotides outside the gene matches: 9. The CDR3 contains 18 residues. Germline loops: CDR1 SGHTA, CDR2 FQGNSA. This chain's CDR3 is CASSLSGGGSRSYNEQFF. The CDR3 coding sequence is TGTGCCAGCAGCTTAAGCGGCGGGGGGTCCCGCTCCTACAATGAGCAGTTCTTC.

In its sample, this clonotype was seen a few times. The V gene is TRBV10-3, the J gene TRBJ2-1; tentative D call: TRBD1 (5 bases). The CDR3 contains 15 residues. CDR1 and CDR2 from the germline V gene are ENHRY and SYGVKD. V was clipped by 3 bases and J by 0 bases, with 9 bases between them. CDR3 in amino acids: CAISDRGHSYNEQFF. CDR3 sequence (DNA): TGTGCCATCAGTGATAGAGGACACTCCTACAATGAGCAGTTCTTC.

The J gene is TRBJ2-7, the V gene TRBV6-1; D is ambiguous. Per germline, CDR1 MNHNS and CDR2 SASEGT. The V end lost 8 bases, the J end lost 4 bases, and 18 bases lay between the germline ends. The CDR3 totals 14 residues. The CDR3 loop is CASLRRATFYEQYF. Written as DNA, the CDR3 is TGTGCCAGCCTGAGACGGGCCACCTTTTACGAGCAGTACTTC.

This clonotype was observed a handful of times. V and J are TRBV7-2 and TRBJ2-7, with D tentatively TRBD1 (6 bases). Germline CDR1 SGHTA, CDR2 FQGNSA. The V end was cut by 5 bases, the J end by 3 bases, with 11 bases between. The CDR3 sequence is 13 residues long. CDR3 sequence reads: CASSPRGDYEQYF. The CDR3 DNA follows: TGTGCCAGCAGCCCCAGGGGTGACTACGAGCAGTACTTC.

This clonotype was seen ten or more times. The rearrangement uses TRBV6-4 and TRBJ2-3; D remains ambiguous. There are 14 residues in the CDR3. Germline loops: CDR1 MRHNA, CDR2 SNTAGT. V lost 3 bases, J lost 3 bases, and 10 bases lay in between. The CDR3 sequence: CASSEGLGTDTQYF. CDR3 sequence (DNA): TGTGCCAGCAGTGAGGGGTTAGGAACAGATACGCAGTATTTT.

This clonotype was recorded at least ten times. The rearrangement joins TRBV7-9 to TRBJ1-1; TRBD1 might be the D (6 bases). The CDR3 contains 16 residues. V was cut by 4 bases and J by 3 bases, with 18 bases left in between. Germline V gene lookup returns CDR1 SEHNR and CDR2 FQNEAQ (reference sequence). CDR3 sequence: CASSSLGGGLHTEAFF. The DNA for the CDR3 is TGTGCCAGCAGCTCCTTGGGGGGGGGGCTCCACACTGAAGCTTTCTTT.

This clonotype has a handful of counts. Compared with germline, one end of the junction differs, possibly owing to a read error. The chain uses TRBV5-4 and TRBJ2-7; TRBD1 agrees at 8 bases. CDR3 length equals 11 residues. The germline V gene has CDR1 SGHNT and CDR2 YYREEE (reference sequence). CDR3 in DNA: TGTGCCAGCAGCTTGGAGGACAGGGAGTTCTTC. Encoded protein: CASSLEDREFF.

This clonotype was counted between two and nine times. The V and J genes are TRBV5-1 and TRBJ1-1; 7 bases agree with TRBD1. From germline, CDR1 is SGHRS and CDR2 YFSETQ. V lost 4 bases and J lost 1; bases outside the gene matches: 4. There are 14 residues in the CDR3. CDR3 region: CASSKGQPNTEAFF. In DNA, the CDR3 is TGCGCCAGCAGCAAGGGACAGCCGAACACTGAAGCTTTCTTT.

This rearrangement joins TRBV7-2 to TRBJ2-7, with D tentatively TRBD2 (5 bases). The ends were cut back, 7 bases at V and 2 bases at J, with 21 bases in the middle. Germline CDR1 and CDR2: SGHTA and FQGNSA. The CDR3 loop spans 16 amino acids. In nucleotides, the CDR3 is TGTGCCAGCACTGCCAGGACTGGGAGTGGGGCCTACGAGCAGTACTTC. Amino acids: CASTARTGSGAYEQYF.

There are a few counts of this clonotype. This chain uses TRBV9 with TRBJ1-2, with 9 bases that match TRBD1. J gave up 4 bases and V 0 bases, and 10 bases lay outside the gene matches. The CDR3 is made up of 17 amino acids. The germline gives CDR1 SGDLS, CDR2 YYNGEE. The CDR3 DNA reads as TGTGCCAGCAGCGTAGCCGGAGAACAGGGGGCTGTCTATGGCTACACCTTC. It yields the protein CASSVAGEQGAVYGYTF.

The chain combines TRBV7-9 with TRBJ2-7; 7 nucleotides line up with TRBD1. This CDR3 region has 14 residues. Germline loops: CDR1 SEHNR, CDR2 FQNEAQ (reference sequence). J gave up 6 bases and V 2 bases, and 7 bases lay outside the gene matches. CDR3 region: CASSLWDSLGEQYF. In DNA form, the CDR3 reads TGTGCCAGCAGCTTATGGGACAGTCTAGGCGAGCAGTACTTC. Drawing the rest from reference TRBV7-9 and TRBJ2-7, the complete variable domain is DTGVSQNPRHKITKRGQNVTFRCDPISEHNRLYWYRQTLGQGPEFLTYFQNEAQLEKSRLLSDRFSAERPKGSFSTLEIQRTEQGDSAMYLCASSLWDSLGEQYFGPGTRLTVT.

In this sample, this clonotype turned up a few times. CDR3 region: CASSERSPVSEQYF. Here the CDR3 DNA reads TGTGCCAGCAGTGAACGGTCCCCCGTATCCGAGCAGTACTTC. The V call is TRBV2, the J call TRBJ2-7, with D uncertain. The V end was cut by 2 bases, the J end by 6 bases, with 14 bases between. Germline V gene sequence: CDR1 SNHLY, CDR2 FYNNEI. This CDR3 spans 14 amino acids. The variable domain in full, with the rest retrieved from reference TRBV2 and TRBJ2-7, is EPEVTQTPSHQVTQMGQEVILRCVPISNHLYFYWYRQILGQKVEFLVSFYNNEISEKSEIFDDQFSVERPDGSNFTLKIRSTKLEDSAMYFCASSERSPVSEQYFGPGTRLTVT.

This clonotype was counted between two and nine times. This chain uses TRBV29-1 with TRBJ1-1; possibly TRBD1 for D (5 bases). The CDR3 runs to 13 residues. From germline, CDR1 is SQVTM and CDR2 ANQGSEA. The V end was cut by 7 bases, the J end by 2 bases, with 14 bases between. This chain's CDR3 is CSACPGINTEAFF. In DNA, the CDR3 is TGCAGCGCCTGCCCAGGGATAAACACTGAAGCTTTCTTT.

The V and J genes are TRBV6-2 or TRBV6-3 and TRBJ2-5, with D maybe TRBD2 (7 bases). The germline gives CDR1 MNHEY, CDR2 SVGEGT. The CDR3 covers 15 residues. Trimming removed 4 bases from V and 1 base from J, with 13 bases in between. This chain's CDR3 is CASSSRGGVQETQYF. Here the CDR3 DNA reads TGTGCCAGCAGTTCCAGGGGAGGGGTCCAAGAGACCCAGTACTTC.

This clonotype was observed a handful of times. CDR3 region: CASTGTETYNEQFF. Written as DNA, the CDR3 is TGTGCCAGCACTGGGACAGAGACCTACAATGAGCAGTTCTTC. J is TRBJ2-1 and V is TRBV3-1; 7 bases map to TRBD1. This CDR3 has 14 residues. Trimming removed 7 bases from V and 2 bases from J; junction bases left unmatched: 5. Germline CDR1 and CDR2: LGHDT and YNNKEL (reference sequence).

The table lists this clonotype with many counts. The rearrangement links TRBV7-2 to TRBJ2-1, with TRBD2 identical over 7 bases. The CDR3 sequence is 16 residues long. V shed 5 bases, J shed 8 bases, and the junction held 15 bases outside the gene matches. Germline assignment: CDR1 SGHTA and CDR2 FQGNSA. The CDR3, as DNA: TGTGCCAGCAGCCAACCCCCGGGACTACGGTACGATGAGCAGTTCTTC. It yields the protein CASSQPPGLRYDEQFF.

This clonotype was detected only a few times. In DNA form, the CDR3 reads TGCAGTGCTAGAGCCGAATCGGCCCAGGCTACGGGCCAGCCCCAGCATTTT. It is translated as CSARAESAQATGQPQHF. This rearrangement joins TRBV20-1 to TRBJ1-5; unclear D gene. The V and J ends lost 1 base and 7 bases respectively, with 23 bases between them. This CDR3 has 17 amino acids. Germline CDR1 DFQATT, CDR2 SNEGSKA (reference sequence).

The sample holds many counts of this clonotype. This chain joins TRBV28 and TRBJ2-7, with D uncertain. The CDR3 is 15 residues long. V shed 8 bases and J shed 5 bases, with 22 bases lying between them. Germline CDR1 and CDR2: MDHEN and SYDVKM. The CDR3 bases are TGTGCCAGCTCTTTGGCCGTCAGACCCCCTCACGAGCAGTACTTC. This sequence encodes CASSLAVRPPHEQYF.

The gene calls are TRBV28 and TRBJ2-7; the D gene is possibly TRBD1 (5 bases). V gave up 3 bases and J gave up 2 bases, with 11 bases separating them. The CDR3 is 14 residues long. In germline, CDR1 is MDHEN, CDR2 SYDVKM. In DNA form, the CDR3 reads TGTGCCAGCAGTTTCGTACAGGAGCCCTACGAGCAGTACTTC. It codes for CASSFVQEPYEQYF.

The rearrangement joins TRBV20-1 to TRBJ2-2, with 8 bases identical to TRBD1. Trimming removed 3 bases from V and 6 bases from J; junction bases left unmatched: 12. The CDR3 loop spans 16 amino acids. Germline V lookup: CDR1 DFQATT, CDR2 SNEGSKA (reference sequence). The CDR3 nucleotides read TGCAGTGCTAGGAAGGAAAACAGGGGGGCCGCCGGGGAGCTGTTTTTT. Amino acids: CSARKENRGAAGELFF.

This rearrangement joins TRBV5-1 to TRBJ2-7, with TRBD1 identical over 11 bases. From germline, CDR1 is SGHRS and CDR2 YFSETQ. V gave up 2 bases and J gave up 2 bases; unmatched junction bases: 6. The length of the CDR3 is 16 residues. Here the CDR3 reads CASSLGPGQGAYEQYF. The CDR3 DNA follows: TGCGCCAGCAGCTTAGGGCCGGGACAGGGGGCCTACGAGCAGTACTTC. Together with reference TRBV5-1 and TRBJ2-7, the CDR3 gives the full variable domain: KAGVTQTPRYLIKTRGQQVTLSCSPISGHRSVSWYQQTPGQGLQFLFEYFSETQRNKGNFPGRFSGRQFSNSRSEMNVSTLELGDSALYLCASSLGPGQGAYEQYFGPGTRLTVT.